This T cell receptor (beta chain) was obtained from a study of T cells after yellow fever vaccination. Making TCR cDNA involved 5'RACE template switching, which added UMIs and a universal primer site. TCRdb itself ran the 5' RACE reads through MiXCR, one entry per CDR3 protein. The table lists some 300,000 distinct CDR3 sequences, 7.5% to 9.5% of them singletons. This clonotype was observed a handful of times. Antigen: not known. General study results and limits: Boosting was followed by the reappearance of most primary-vaccination clones (approximately 97% CD4, around 90% CD8). Any FACS-sorted repertoire could hold abundant clonotypes that contaminate it from the bulk population.

V gave up 5 bases and J gave up 7 bases, with 9 bases separating them. Per the germline V gene, CDR1 is WSHSY and CDR2 is SAAADI. This CDR3 has 12 residues. The V gene is TRBV10-2, the J gene TRBJ1-5; D remains ambiguous. The source of this sequence is a young man who received the YFV17D yellow fever vaccine. Sequencing used CD4+ T cells sorted from PBMCs, obtained 5 days after the yellow fever booster vaccination. CDR3 sequence reads: CASSLGTQPQHF. The CDR3 DNA follows: TGCGCCAGCAGTCTCGGTACCCAGCCCCAGCATTTT.